A selection of T cell receptor beta chains follows, all from one sample in a study of blood T cell repertoires in COVID-19. Profiled with immunoSEQ multiplex PCR; TCRdb holds only in-frame clones, not every one. The top ten clones hold 22% of a sample with 55,000 to 60,000 clones, 60% to 85% of them seen once. The sample consisted of peripheral blood. These receptors were taken from a man between 45 and 60 years old with active or convalescent COVID-19. The CDR3 runs from the conserved cysteine through the conserved F or W. The D gene is left open where the match is weak. Clone sizes are given selectively: once, few, many, or a class where the clone is expanded.

d_call: TRBD1; j_call: TRBJ2-7; clone_size: few; v_call: TRBV5-1; cdr3_nt: TGCGCCAGCGGAACCGGGACAGGGGTTTGGGAGCAGTACTTC; cdr3_aa: CASGTGTGVWEQYF
d_call: NA; j_call: TRBJ2-2; clone_size: few; v_call: TRBV29-1; cdr3_nt: TGCACCGGGGCGTGGGACAAGAACACCGGGGAGCTGTTTTTT; cdr3_aa: CTGAWDKNTGELFF
d_call: TRBD2; j_call: TRBJ2-1; clone_size: NA; v_call: TRBV11-2; cdr3_nt: TGTGCCAGCAGCCGTCGACTAGCGGGAGGGGATGAGCAGTTCTTC; cdr3_aa: CASSRRLAGGDEQFF
d_call: NA; j_call: TRBJ1-4; clone_size: NA; v_call: TRBV11-2; cdr3_nt: TGTGCCAGCAGCTTTAACAGGGATGGGGAAAAACTGTTTTTT; cdr3_aa: CASSFNRDGEKLFF
d_call: TRBD2; j_call: TRBJ2-1; clone_size: NA; v_call: TRBV12-3/TRBV12-4; cdr3_nt: TGTGCCAGCAGTTTAGGGGGACTAGCCGTGCAGTTCTTC; cdr3_aa: CASSLGGLAVQFF
d_call: TRBD1; j_call: TRBJ2-1; clone_size: NA; v_call: TRBV2; cdr3_nt: TGTGCCAGCAGCTCGGACAGGGGGGTTAGTGAGCAGTTCTTC; cdr3_aa: CASSSDRGVSEQFF
d_call: NA; j_call: TRBJ1-4; clone_size: once; v_call: TRBV5-1; cdr3_nt: TGCGCCAGCAGCAGACAACAGGGAGTTGATGAAAAACTGTTTTTT; cdr3_aa: CASSRQQGVDEKLFF
d_call: NA; j_call: TRBJ1-5; clone_size: NA; v_call: TRBV7-9; cdr3_nt: TGTGCCAGCAGCTTACATAGCAATCAGCCCCAGCATTTT; cdr3_aa: CASSLHSNQPQHF
d_call: NA; j_call: TRBJ2-7; clone_size: NA; v_call: TRBV23-1; cdr3_nt: TGCGCCTCCGAGGCCCCCGAGCAGTACTTC; cdr3_aa: CASEAPEQYF
d_call: TRBD1; j_call: TRBJ2-5; clone_size: NA; v_call: TRBV7-7; cdr3_nt: TGTGCTAGCAGCTTAGAGCGGACAGGGGGAAGAGAGACCCAGTACTTC; cdr3_aa: CASSLERTGGRETQYF
d_call: TRBD2; j_call: TRBJ2-1; clone_size: NA; v_call: TRBV13; cdr3_nt: TGTGCCAGCAGCTCCGGACTAGCGGTAGACAATGAGCAGTTCTTC; cdr3_aa: CASSSGLAVDNEQFF
d_call: TRBD1; j_call: TRBJ1-5; clone_size: NA; v_call: TRBV29-1; cdr3_nt: TGCAGCGTTGGACAGGGGGGCACGCAGCCCCAGCATTTT; cdr3_aa: CSVGQGGTQPQHF
d_call: NA; j_call: TRBJ2-7; clone_size: NA; v_call: TRBV6-5; cdr3_nt: TGTGCCAGCAGGACATTTGGCTACGAGCAGTACTTC; cdr3_aa: CASRTFGYEQYF
d_call: NA; j_call: TRBJ2-5; clone_size: once; v_call: TRBV4-1; cdr3_nt: TGCGCCAGCAGCCAAGCCGGTTCGGAGACCCAGTACTTC; cdr3_aa: CASSQAGSETQYF
d_call: NA; j_call: TRBJ1-5; clone_size: NA; v_call: TRBV19; cdr3_nt: TGTGCCAGTAGTATAGTGGGGGCTAATCAGCCCCAGCATTTT; cdr3_aa: CASSIVGANQPQHF
d_call: NA; j_call: TRBJ1-6; clone_size: NA; v_call: TRBV2; cdr3_nt: TGTGCCAGCAGAGGTTACCGCCAGGATTCACCCCTCCACTTT; cdr3_aa: CASRGYRQDSPLHF
d_call: TRBD2; j_call: TRBJ2-3; clone_size: NA; v_call: TRBV19; cdr3_nt: TGTGCCAGTAGAAGTCCGCGGCTAGCGGGGGGCACAGATACGCAGTATTTT; cdr3_aa: CASRSPRLAGGTDTQYF